These 23 T cell receptor beta chains came from one sample sequenced in a study of blood T cell repertoires in COVID-19. Libraries were prepared by immunoSEQ multiplex PCR; TCRdb keeps only in-frame clonotypes and omits some of them. The sample yields over 350,000 clones, 86% seen once. Sequenced sample: peripheral blood. These receptors came from a woman in her twenties or thirties with active or convalescent COVID-19.

The chain uses TRBV7-9 and TRBJ2-1, with 11 bases fitting TRBD2. Germline CDR1 is SEHNR and CDR2 is FQNEAQ (reference sequence). The CDR3 sequence is 17 residues long. V gave up 5 bases and J gave up 3 bases; unmatched junction bases: 9. CDR3 residues: CASSTALAGESYNEQFF. CDR3 nucleotide sequence: TGTGCCAGCAGCACCGCACTAGCGGGAGAGAGCTACAATGAGCAGTTCTTC.

This clone was counted once. The chain couples TRBV18 to TRBJ1-1; D remains unclear. The germline gives CDR1 KGHSH, CDR2 LQKENI. With 1 base removed from V and 6 bases from J, the gap between germline ends came to 3 bases. The CDR3 extends over 11 amino acids. The CDR3 nucleotides read TGTGCCAGCTCACCACGCGCTGAAGCTTTCTTT. Protein product: CASSPRAEAFF.

The CDR3, as DNA: TGTGCCAGCAGCTTAATGACAAGCTATGGCTACACCTTC. Its translation: CASSLMTSYGYTF. The V and J genes are TRBV12-3 or TRBV12-4 and TRBJ1-2; the D is unclear. V was clipped by 6 bases and J by 4 bases, with 12 bases between them. This CDR3 has 13 amino acids.

The chain is built from TRBV25-1 and TRBJ2-5; 8 positions match TRBD2. CDR1 and CDR2 from the germline V gene are MGHDK and SYGVNS. Trimming at V came to 4 bases and at J to 2 bases, leaving 12 bases not matched to a gene. The CDR3 is 17 amino acids. CDR3 DNA sequence: TGTGCCAGCAGTGCCGCCGGGACTAGTAGTGGGCAAGAGACCCAGTACTTC. Its protein product is CASSAAGTSSGQETQYF.

The chain couples TRBV28 to TRBJ2-1; 8 bases line up with TRBD2. CDR1 MDHEN and CDR2 SYDVKM come from the germline V gene. The CDR3 is 16 amino acids. Trimming cost V 5 bases and J 2 bases; bases outside gene matches: 8. The chain's CDR3 is CASSPLTGGPYNEQFF. The CDR3 nucleotides read TGTGCCAGCAGTCCACTTACGGGAGGGCCCTACAATGAGCAGTTCTTC. The full variable domain, with the rest looked up from reference TRBV28 and TRBJ2-1, is DVKVTQSSRYLVKRTGEKVFLECVQDMDHENMFWYRQDPGLGLRLIYFSYDVKMKEKGDIPEGYSVSREKKERFSLILESASTNQTSMYLCASSPLTGGPYNEQFFGPGTRLTVL.

The chain uses TRBV13 and TRBJ2-1; D may be TRBD1 (5 bases). V was trimmed by 2 bases and J by 3 bases, leaving 14 bases between them. Germline values: CDR1 PRHDT, CDR2 FYEKMQ (reference sequence). The CDR3 spans 16 residues. The chain's CDR3 is CASSLQGRRVYNEQFF. The CDR3, as DNA: TGTGCCAGCAGCTTACAGGGCCGAAGAGTCTACAATGAGCAGTTCTTC. Combining the CDR3 with reference TRBV13 and TRBJ2-1 gives the whole variable domain AAGVIQSPRHLIKEKRETATLKCYPIPRHDTVYWYQQGPGQDPQFLISFYEKMQSDKGSIPDRFSAQQFSDYHSELNMSSLELGDSALYFCASSLQGRRVYNEQFFGPGTRLTVL.

V usage is TRBV10-1 and J usage is TRBJ1-2; no definite D call. Trimming took off 10 bases at V and 2 bases at J, with 20 bases between the two ends. The CDR3 loop spans 15 amino acids. The germline V gene has CDR1 WNHNN and CDR2 SYGVQD (reference sequence). CDR3 nucleotide sequence: TGCGCCAACCCTAAGGAGGCAGCAAACAACTATGGCTACACCTTC. Translation gives CANPKEAANNYGYTF.

The CDR3 DNA follows: TGTGCCAGTAGTGGGGACAGGAATCAGCCCCAGCATTTT. The encoded protein is CASSGDRNQPQHF. The chain couples TRBV19 to TRBJ1-5; 8 positions agree with TRBD1. Germline V gene sequence: CDR1 LNHDA, CDR2 SQIVND (reference sequence). This CDR3 spans 13 amino acids. V lost 5 bases, J lost 4 bases, and 1 base stayed unmatched.

V and J are TRBV30 and TRBJ1-3; the D is unclear. The CDR3 has 12 amino acids. Trimming took 3 bases from V and 4 from J, leaving 7 bases between them. The germline V gene encodes CDR1 GTSNPN and CDR2 SVGIG (reference sequence). The CDR3 sequence is CAWSHFGNTIYF. The CDR3 DNA reads as TGTGCCTGGAGCCATTTCGGAAACACCATATATTTT.

The chain combines TRBV24-1 with TRBJ2-2; 7 bases are shared with TRBD1. V gave up 3 bases and J gave up 5 bases; unmatched junction bases: 5. The CDR3 is 15 amino acids. Germline values: CDR1 KGHDR, CDR2 SFDVKD. This CDR3 is CATSDNRGETGELFF. CDR3 DNA: TGTGCCACCAGTGATAACAGGGGAGAGACCGGGGAGCTGTTTTTT.

In its sample, this clone was seen a few times. The V gene is TRBV5-6, the J gene TRBJ1-1; weak D call: TRBD1 (6 bases). This CDR3 comprises 14 residues. Trimming removed 1 base at V and 4 bases at J, with 11 bases between. Germline-derived CDR1 and CDR2 are SGHDT and YYEEEE. CDR3 residues: CASSLLQGITEAFF. The CDR3 nucleotides read TGTGCCAGCAGCTTGTTACAGGGTATCACTGAAGCTTTCTTT.

The chain links TRBV6-5 to TRBJ1-1; D may be TRBD1 (6 bases). Trimming stripped 6 bases from V and 3 bases from J, with 17 bases between. CDR3 length: 15 amino acids. CDR1 is MNHEY and CDR2 is SVGAGI in the germline V gene. The CDR3, as DNA: TGTGCCAGCAGCCCAAGGGGGACACCGGACACTGAAGCTTTCTTT. Amino acids: CASSPRGTPDTEAFF.

This chain uses TRBV5-1 with TRBJ1-1, with D possibly being TRBD1 (6 bases). Germline assignment: CDR1 SGHRS and CDR2 YFSETQ. V lost 4 bases and J 1 base, leaving 11 bases between the germline ends. CDR3 length: 14 amino acids. The CDR3 DNA is TGCGCCAGCAGCCCTGTGGACAGGAACACTGAAGCTTTCTTT. Its translation is CASSPVDRNTEAFF.

This chain joins TRBV27 and TRBJ1-1; D unclear. V lost 4 bases and J 0 bases, leaving 3 bases between the germline ends. The CDR3 contains 12 residues. Looked up from germline, CDR1 is MNHEY and CDR2 is SMNVEV (reference sequence). CDR3 nucleotides: TGTGCCAGCAGTTCCATGAACACTGAAGCTTTCTTT. Residues: CASSSMNTEAFF.

The chain couples TRBV27 to TRBJ2-1; D is perhaps TRBD2 (6 bases). V shed 4 bases and J shed 0 bases, with 16 bases lying between them. The CDR3 has 17 amino acids. Germline V gives CDR1 MNHEY, CDR2 SMNVEV (reference sequence). The CDR3 is CASSSSGVPSSYNEQFF. The DNA for the CDR3 is TGTGCCAGCAGTTCCTCGGGAGTGCCGTCCTCCTACAATGAGCAGTTCTTC.

This chain uses TRBV19 with TRBJ2-7; tentatively, D is TRBD1 (6 bases). V lost 7 bases and J 3 bases, leaving 7 bases between the germline ends. This CDR3 is 11 amino acids long. CDR1 and CDR2 from the germline V gene are LNHDA and SQIVND (reference sequence). In DNA, the CDR3 is TGTGCCAGTACGGACAGCTACGAGCAGTACTTC. It specifies CASTDSYEQYF.

The chain recombines TRBV29-1 with TRBJ2-1, with D perhaps matching TRBD1 (5 bases). The germline V gene encodes CDR1 SQVTM and CDR2 ANQGSEA. Between the trimmed V and J ends, which lost 5 bases and 7 bases, there was a span of 9 bases. The CDR3 is 11 residues long. This chain's CDR3 is CSVLKGNEQFF. The CDR3, as DNA: TGCAGCGTTCTCAAGGGGAATGAGCAGTTCTTC.

The chain is built from TRBV18 and TRBJ1-5, with TRBD1 matching over 8 bases. The CDR3 extends over 13 amino acids. Trimming took 5 bases from V and 4 from J; bases not matched to a gene: 1. Germline lookup yields CDR1 KGHSH and CDR2 LQKENI. The CDR3 DNA follows: TGTGCCAGCTCAGGGGACAGGAATCAGCCCCAGCATTTT. It specifies CASSGDRNQPQHF.

This chain joins TRBV5-6 and TRBJ1-2; 12 bases align to TRBD1. The CDR3 covers 17 residues. With V trimmed by 1 base and J by 8 bases, 12 bases remained unmatched. Germline V gives CDR1 SGHDT, CDR2 YYEEEE. The CDR3 nucleotides read TGTGCCAGCAGCTTGAGAGGGACAGGGGGCGGTTGGGTCGGCTACACCTTC. This translates into CASSLRGTGGGWVGYTF.

This clone was detected once. The rearrangement uses TRBV20-1 and TRBJ2-3; the D is unclear. The germline V gene encodes CDR1 DFQATT and CDR2 SNEGSKA (reference sequence). The V and J ends lost 6 bases and 2 bases respectively, with 6 bases between them. The CDR3 spans 11 residues. CDR3 amino acids: CSAANTDTQYF. In DNA, the CDR3 is TGCAGTGCGGCAAACACAGATACGCAGTATTTT.

The rearrangement links TRBV18 to TRBJ2-1; 11 bases are shared with TRBD1. The CDR3 has 14 amino acids. The J segment lost 7 bases and the V segment lost 10 bases, leaving 9 bases of the junction unmatched. Germline V gene data show CDR1 as KGHSH and CDR2 as LQKENI. The CDR3 region has the DNA TGTGCCAACTCCGGACAGGGGGCGTTTAATGAGCAGTTCTTC. Translating gives CANSGQGAFNEQFF. The full variable domain, completed using reference TRBV18 and TRBJ2-1, is NAGVMQNPRHLVRRRGQEARLRCSPMKGHSHVYWYRQLPEEGLKFMVYLQKENIIDESGMPKERFSAEFPKEGPSILRIQQVVRGDSAAYFCANSGQGAFNEQFFGPGTRLTVL.

This chain links TRBV2 with TRBJ2-1; the match to TRBD2 covers 9 bases. Germline V gene sequence: CDR1 SNHLY, CDR2 FYNNEI. The CDR3 consists of 17 residues. The V and J ends lost 10 bases and 4 bases, in that order; junction bases with no gene match: 17. CDR3 DNA sequence: TGTGCCATACCAGGGGGGGTAGCGGGAGTAGGATACAATGAGCAGTTCTTC. Its protein is CAIPGGVAGVGYNEQFF.

The rearrangement uses TRBV21-1 and TRBJ1-5; the D call of TRBD1 is as the table states it, not checked on the DNA. TRBV21-1 is annotated as a pseudogene. CDR3 size: 18 residues. The CDR3 bases are TGTGCCAGCAGCAAAGCTTGGCAGGGGGCCGATAGCAATCAGCCCCAGCATTTT. This translates into CASSKAWQGADSNQPQHF.